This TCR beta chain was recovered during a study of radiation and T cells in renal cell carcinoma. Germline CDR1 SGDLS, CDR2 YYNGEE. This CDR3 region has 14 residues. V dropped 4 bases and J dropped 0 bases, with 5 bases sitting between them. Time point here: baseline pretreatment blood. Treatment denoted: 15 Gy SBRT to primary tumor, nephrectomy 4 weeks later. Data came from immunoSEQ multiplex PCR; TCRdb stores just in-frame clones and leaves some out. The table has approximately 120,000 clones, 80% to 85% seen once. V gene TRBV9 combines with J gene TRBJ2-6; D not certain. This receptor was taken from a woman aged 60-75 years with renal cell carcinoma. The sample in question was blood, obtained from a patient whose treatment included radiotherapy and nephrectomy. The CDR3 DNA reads TGTGCCAGCAGCTCATACTCTGGGGCCAACGTCCTGACTTTC. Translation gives CASSSYSGANVLTF.